The entry below gives a single T cell receptor beta chain sequence along with its context. The data were taken from a study of T cell changes during pregnancy in multiple sclerosis. Produced via immunoSEQ multiplex PCR; TCRdb's table is partial and in-frame only. The repertoire holds around 62,000 clones, about 88% seen once, with roughly 2.5% in the top ten. J was trimmed by 7 bases and V by 1 base; bases with no gene match: 7. The CDR3 sequence is 16 residues long. Germline V CDR1 and CDR2: SGHTA, FQGNSA. The TCR was taken from a female donor with multiple sclerosis, enrolled in a pregnancy study. The gene calls are TRBV7-2 and TRBJ1-5; 10 bases agree with TRBD1. The source material was peripheral blood, sampled in the first trimester of pregnancy. CDR3 nucleotides: TGTGCCAGCAGCTTAGAAGGCGGACAGGGGGTCCAGCCCCAGCATTTT. This sequence encodes CASSLEGGQGVQPQHF.